The present entry profiles one T cell receptor (beta chain) with its context. The target antigen is unknown. This sample was taken from a study of cytomegalovirus exposure and HLA in healthy donors. Study-level information: An earlier analysis found 117 million unique TCR beta sequences from approximately 190 million T cells. For the 300 to 400 genotyped donors, approximately 83% fell within the Caucasian-associated ancestry cluster.

The study's findings and limits: As a later analysis showed, a missense DCLRE1C variant was linked to trimming of TCR beta V- and J-genes. Generally TCR sequences proved uncommon, though certain public TCRs appeared in numerous donors.

PCR used 60 Vbeta primers and 13 Jbeta primers. The data were produced by immunoSEQ multiplex PCR, yet TCRdb's version contains in-frame clones alone and is incomplete. The table records about 180,000 clones, 76% of them present only once. Deletions cut 0 bases from V and 2 bases from J, with 11 bases between. CDR1 SGHDT and CDR2 YYEEEE come from the germline V gene. This CDR3 region has 15 residues. The genes are TRBV5-6 and TRBJ1-2; TRBD1 might be the D (5 bases). The sample consisted of PBMCs. The sequence derives from a man in his late teens or twenties in good health and CMV-seronegative. The CDR3 loop is CASSLAAGSNYGYTF. As DNA, the CDR3 is TGTGCCAGCAGCTTGGCGGCAGGGTCCAACTATGGCTACACCTTC.